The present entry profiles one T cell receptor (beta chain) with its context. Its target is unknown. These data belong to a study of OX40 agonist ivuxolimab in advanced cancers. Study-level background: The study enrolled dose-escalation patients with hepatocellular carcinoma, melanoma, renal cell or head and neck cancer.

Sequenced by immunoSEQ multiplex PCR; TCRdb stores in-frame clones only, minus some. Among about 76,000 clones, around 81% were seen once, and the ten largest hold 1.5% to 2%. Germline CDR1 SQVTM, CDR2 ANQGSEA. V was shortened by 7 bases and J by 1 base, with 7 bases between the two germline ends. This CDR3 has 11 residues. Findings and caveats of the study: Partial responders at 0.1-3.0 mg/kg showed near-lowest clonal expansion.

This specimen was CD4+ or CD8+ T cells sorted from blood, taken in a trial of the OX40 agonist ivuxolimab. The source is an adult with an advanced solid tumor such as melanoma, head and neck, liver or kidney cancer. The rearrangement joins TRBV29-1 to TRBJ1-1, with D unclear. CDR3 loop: CSAWKNTEAFF. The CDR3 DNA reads TGCAGCGCTTGGAAGAACACTGAAGCTTTCTTT.